The rows below give T cell receptor beta chains drawn from one sample of a study of tumor-infiltrating lymphocytes in primary liver carcinoma. TCRdb independently ran MiXCR on the multiplex PCR reads; one entry per CDR3 protein. Here the sample spans hundreds of thousands of distinct CDR3 sequences, approximately 58% being singletons. Sequencing input: peripheral blood. Receptors originate from a woman between 25 and 40 years old with primary liver carcinoma and hepatitis B virus infection. The conserved cysteine and the conserved F or W are not part of the CDR3 here.

v_call	cdr3_aa
TRBV5-5	ASTLDLNTETF
TRBV4-1	ASSQEPNTDTQY
TRBV12-3/TRBV12-4	ASSSSAVEGDYT
TRBV11-2	ASSLNRLNNEQF
TRBV6-5	ASSWGRDNKGGYT
TRBV11-2	ASNFQGRETQY
TRBV4-1	AGSQQWTGRHEQY
TRBV28	ASRPWDRGLTGGLF
TRBV11-2	ASSTPLGQETQY
TRBV6-5	ASRSGGAKNIQY
TRBV12-3/TRBV12-4	ASSPISSGRAHEQF
TRBV12-3/TRBV12-4	ASSPHSGVYNEQF
TRBV7-9	ASSLGTPASYNEQF
TRBV29-1	SVELVATGELF
TRBV7-9	ASSSGGAGGNYGYT
TRBV29-1	SVEGQGANYGYT
TRBV12-3/TRBV12-4	ASSLVSVENTIY
TRBV6-1	ASNQEFNQPQY
TRBV29-1	SVKEGLDTQY
TRBV29-1	SVQPRGTGGAYGYT
TRBV6-5	VSISGASGSYEQY
TRBV5-1	ASSLLAGNTGELF
TRBV6-1	AGSGLAGGPSLNEQF
TRBV14	ASSQGGQHVAKNIQY
TRBV30	AWSYGGSKNIQY
TRBV11-2	ASSHGTVSYEQH
TRBV10-3	TINNQGTEVF
TRBV5-4	ASSLLRRPTYNEQF
TRBV4-3	ASSQGVGGGTRELF
TRBV6-6	ASRGLAGGYTGKLF
TRBV5-5	ASSVLTGLEQY
TRBV6-6	ASSPSAAARETQY
TRBV11-2	ASSSPSAVYANTGELF
TRBV11-3	ASSRGALHTDTQY
TRBV12-3/TRBV12-4	ASSLRPGSPSTDTQY
TRBV12-3/TRBV12-4	ASSLNTGGNTEAF
TRBV12-3/TRBV12-4	ASSRSQIELPLH
TRBV5-6	ASSLRLADYEQY
TRBV11-3	ISSDREDYNDQF
TRBV12-3/TRBV12-4	ASSLGRNSPLH
TRBV5-4	ASSSRRGREGQSQF
TRBV4-1	ASSQEWTGITDTQY
TRBV6-1	ASRATSGAYEQY
TRBV4-1	ASSQERRRMNTEAF
TRBV11-2	ASSLEISLPGEQL
TRBV11-3	ASSYGGIAYEQY
TRBV4-1	ASSRLGRYYNEQL
TRBV12-3/TRBV12-4	ASSQTGEVGPQH